Listed below are T cell receptor beta chains from one sample, sequenced in a study of somatic mutations in cytotoxic T cells in rheumatoid arthritis. Sequenced by immunoSEQ multiplex PCR; TCRdb stores in-frame clones only, minus some. The top ten hold roughly 22% of the sample, which has some 15,000 clones, roughly 79% seen once. The sample taken for sequencing was CD8+ T cells sorted from blood. The receptors originated from an adult with rheumatoid arthritis. Both conserved end residues are part of each CDR3. Each record gives: V gene, clone size, J gene, D gene, CDR3 protein, CDR3 DNA. D genes are given only for firm matches. Clone size, where shown, is once, few, many, or a class for clones that have expanded.

>TRBV15|once|TRBJ2-1|NA
CATISDYNEQFF
TGTGCCACCATTAGCGATTACAATGAGCAGTTCTTC
>TRBV9|NA|TRBJ2-7|TRBD2
CASSPRLAGLYEQYF
TGTGCCAGCAGCCCCCGACTAGCGGGACTCTACGAGCAGTACTTC
>TRBV6-4|NA|TRBJ2-7|NA
CASSDPLRLSYEQYF
TGTGCCAGCAGTGACCCCCTTAGGCTCTCCTACGAGCAGTACTTC
>TRBV6-6|NA|TRBJ2-1|NA
CASSYYPENEQFF
TGTGCCAGCAGTTACTATCCCGAAAATGAGCAGTTCTTC
>TRBV7-8|once|TRBJ2-3|NA
CASSPSSSPPLKRGTDTQYF
TGTGCCAGCTCCCCCTCCAGCAGCCCGCCCCTTAAGCGGGGCACAGATACGCAGTATTTT
>TRBV11-2|NA|TRBJ2-3|NA
CASSDDLGSTDTQYF
TGTGCCAGCAGCGACGACTTAGGTAGCACAGATACGCAGTATTTT
>TRBV19|NA|TRBJ2-1|TRBD2
CATRLGGSNNEQFF
TGTGCCACCCGCCTGGGGGGGTCAAACAATGAGCAGTTCTTC
>TRBV6-1|once|TRBJ2-7|NA
CASRELHEQYF
TGTGCCAGCAGAGAATTGCACGAGCAGTACTTC
>TRBV5-5|medium-sized|TRBJ1-1|NA
CASSFRGMAFF
TGTGCCAGCAGCTTCAGGGGAATGGCTTTCTTT
>TRBV29-1|NA|TRBJ2-7|TRBD1
CSVGTDEQYF
TGCAGCGTCGGGACAGACGAGCAGTACTTC
>TRBV6-4|NA|TRBJ2-1|TRBD2
CASSSDAGASNEQFF
TGTGCCAGCAGCAGTGATGCGGGAGCAAGCAATGAGCAGTTCTTC
>TRBV11-3|NA|TRBJ2-3|TRBD2
CASSLRLAGGLTDTQYF
TGTGCCAGCAGCCTCCGACTAGCGGGAGGACTCACAGATACGCAGTATTTT
>TRBV5-1|NA|TRBJ2-1|NA
CASSLVGGSEQFF
TGCGCCAGCAGCTTGGTGGGGGGCAGTGAGCAGTTCTTC
>TRBV27|NA|TRBJ2-7|TRBD1
CASSLVGTGGFGEQYF
TGTGCCAGCAGCCTAGTAGGGACAGGGGGCTTCGGCGAGCAGTACTTC
>TRBV11-2|NA|TRBJ2-7|NA
CASSTTGSYEQYF
TGTGCCAGCAGCACGACGGGATCCTACGAGCAGTACTTC
>TRBV7-8|NA|TRBJ2-7|NA
CASSRLTGLDEQYF
TGTGCCAGCAGCCGATTGACAGGCCTGGACGAGCAGTACTTC
>TRBV28|few|TRBJ2-7|TRBD1
CASRDRGYLDEQYF
TGTGCCAGTCGGGACAGGGGGTATCTGGACGAGCAGTACTTC
>TRBV19|NA|TRBJ1-1|NA
CASKSGTEAFF
TGTGCCAGTAAGTCCGGCACTGAAGCTTTCTTT